This T cell receptor (beta chain) was retrieved from a study of Ad26.COV2.S vaccination and SARS-CoV-2 variants. Profiled with immunoSEQ multiplex PCR; TCRdb holds only in-frame clones, not every one. The top ten clones hold about 3.5% of a sample with about 420,000 clones, around nine tenths of them seen once. V was cut by 3 bases and J by 0 bases, with 7 bases left in between. CDR3 length: 14 residues. In germline, CDR1 is MDHEN, CDR2 SYDVKM. Details on this clone: The sample carries other DNA sequences with the same CDR3.

Treatment here: over 15 received Ad26.COV2.S at low or high dose, single or two shots; about 5 received placebo; per-sample allocation not given. After the first vaccine or placebo injection, samples were drawn on day 63. Spike of the Wuhan-strain SARS-CoV-2 was expressed by an Ad26 vector, which formed the vaccine. The specimen comprised peripheral blood, sampled in a trial of Ad26.COV2.S vaccine versus placebo. This receptor was taken from a person aged 18-60 years who received the Ad26.COV2.S COVID-19 vaccine or a placebo. V is TRBV28 and J is TRBJ2-3; D ambiguous. DNA of the CDR3: TGTGCCAGCAGTTTTGTCGGAAGCACAGATACGCAGTATTTT. Protein product: CASSFVGSTDTQYF. Full variable domain (outside the CDR3, taken from reference TRBV28 and TRBJ2-3): DVKVTQSSRYLVKRTGEKVFLECVQDMDHENMFWYRQDPGLGLRLIYFSYDVKMKEKGDIPEGYSVSREKKERFSLILESASTNQTSMYLCASSFVGSTDTQYFGPGTRLTVL.